The 14 T cell receptor beta chains reported below all come from one sample, sequenced in a study of blood T cell repertoires in COVID-19 (dated by TCRdb to 2018 to 2020). The library was prepared using the immunoSEQ multiplex PCR assay. Entries here come from immuneACCESS through TCRdb and include only in-frame sequences with V and J called. Some clones fail to appear in such tables; in the studies checked, an unresolved V gene covers under half of the shortfall, and the cause of the remainder is unknown. In all, the sample holds around 110,000 clones, and about nine tenths of those were seen once. In total, the top ten clones hold 1.8% of the sample. What was sequenced was peripheral blood. Source of these receptors: a human donor with active COVID-19. The donor label of this sample is uncertain.

The gene calls are TRBV23-1 and TRBJ2-7; 8 bases map to TRBD1. TRBV23-1 is an ORF, and what it does is uncertain. The CDR3 has 18 amino acids. Losses at the gene ends were 4 bases for V and 2 bases for J; bases not matched to a gene: 16. The CDR3 protein is CASSLGGRGRRGTYEQYF. The CDR3 DNA sequence: TGCGCCAGCAGTCTAGGGGGCAGGGGGCGACGGGGCACCTACGAGCAGTACTTC.

The J gene is TRBJ1-1, the V gene TRBV5-4; no clear D. CDR1 is SGHNT, CDR2 YYREEE, per germline (reference sequence). This CDR3 has 13 amino acids. The V and J ends lost 4 bases and 1 base respectively, with 8 bases between them. CDR3 residues: CASSAGRNTEAFF. The CDR3 DNA reads TGTGCCAGCAGCGCGGGCCGGAACACTGAAGCTTTCTTT.

This clone was observed a single time. The rearrangement joins TRBV5-8 to TRBJ2-3; tentatively, D is TRBD2 (5 bases). V was pared by 0 bases and J by 4 bases, with 12 bases between. The V gene's germline CDR1 is SGHTS and CDR2 YDEGEE. The CDR3 contains 15 residues. The CDR3 nucleotides read TGTGCCAGCAGCTTGGACTTAGGGCGGGCAGATACGCAGTATTTT. Translated: CASSLDLGRADTQYF.

The chain uses TRBV7-3 and TRBJ2-1; 8 bases are shared with TRBD2. The germline gives CDR1 SGHTA, CDR2 FQGTGA. CDR3 length: 16 amino acids. Trimming took 5 bases from V and 0 from J; bases not matched to a gene: 6. The CDR3 region is CASSPNGGASYNEQFF. Written as DNA, the CDR3 is TGTGCCAGCAGCCCCAACGGGGGGGCCTCCTACAATGAGCAGTTCTTC.

In DNA form, the CDR3 reads TGTGCCAGCAGTTACCCCAGCGGGGGGTTCACCAATGAGCAGTTCTTC. Translated, it gives CASSYPSGGFTNEQFF. This rearrangement joins TRBV6-6 to TRBJ2-1, with 9 bases fitting TRBD2. This CDR3 contains 16 residues. Trimming at V came to 2 bases and at J to 6 bases, leaving 8 bases not matched to a gene. Germline values: CDR1 MNHNY, CDR2 SVGAGI (reference sequence).

The chain has TRBV15 and TRBJ1-3; 7 nucleotides line up with TRBD1. The CDR3 runs 14 residues. The germline V gene has CDR1 LNHNV and CDR2 YYDKDF (reference sequence). Trimming cost V 6 bases and J 2 bases; bases outside gene matches: 4. The CDR3 reads CATSKGTAGNTIYF. CDR3 DNA: TGTGCCACCAGTAAAGGGACAGCTGGAAACACCATATATTTT.

There are a few counts of this clone. V is TRBV7-2 and J is TRBJ1-2; no definite D call. CDR3 length: 15 amino acids. In germline, CDR1 is SGHTA, CDR2 FQGNSA. V gave up 4 bases and J gave up 8 bases, with 20 bases separating them. CDR3 in amino acids: CASSSQRTHTRGYTF. CDR3 nucleotide sequence: TGTGCCAGCAGCTCCCAACGGACCCACACTAGGGGCTACACCTTC.

The V call is TRBV10-2, the J call TRBJ1-2; a possible D gene is TRBD1 (5 bases). The V gene lost 4 bases and the J gene lost 2 bases, with 11 bases spanning the gap. The CDR3 has 14 residues. Germline V lookup: CDR1 WSHSY, CDR2 SAAADI. CDR3 coding DNA: TGCGCCAGCAGTGGATCAGGGCCCAACTATGGCTACACCTTC. Its translation: CASSGSGPNYGYTF.

This rearrangement joins TRBV7-8 to TRBJ2-2, with 8 bases that match TRBD1. The germline gives CDR1 SGHVS, CDR2 FQNEAQ. This CDR3 comprises 15 residues. J gave up 6 bases and V 2 bases, and 5 bases lay outside the gene matches. CDR3: CASSLFRGRAGELFF. The CDR3, as DNA: TGTGCCAGCAGCTTATTCAGGGGGCGAGCCGGGGAGCTGTTTTTT. The entire variable domain, with the rest obtained from reference TRBV7-8 and TRBJ2-2, is as follows: GAGVSQSPRYKVAKRGQDVALRCDPISGHVSLFWYQQALGQGPEFLTYFQNEAQLDKSGLPSDRFFAERPEGSVSTLKIQRTQQEDSAVYLCASSLFRGRAGELFFGEGSRLTVL.

The CDR3 coding sequence is TGTGCCAGCACCACTTCTGGGACAGGAAACAATGAGCAGTTCTTC. Translated: CASTTSGTGNNEQFF. The chain couples TRBV7-9 to TRBJ2-1, with 8 positions matching TRBD1. J gave up 5 bases and V 7 bases, and 10 bases lay outside the gene matches. Germline CDR1 reads SEHNR; CDR2 reads FQNEAQ (reference sequence). The CDR3 totals 15 residues.

This chain links TRBV4-2 with TRBJ2-1; 12 bases fit TRBD2. With 3 bases clipped from V and 5 bases from J, the junction kept 2 bases outside the gene matches. The CDR3 covers 15 residues. Germline V lookup: CDR1 LGHNA, CDR2 YNFKEQ. The CDR3 here is CASSHGLAGNNEQFF. CDR3 nucleotide sequence: TGTGCCAGCAGCCACGGACTAGCGGGAAACAATGAGCAGTTCTTC.

The gene calls are TRBV6-5 and TRBJ2-7, with D possibly TRBD1 on 6 matching bases. V dropped 2 bases and J dropped 3 bases, with 11 bases sitting between them. Germline-derived CDR1 and CDR2 are MNHEY and SVGAGI. The CDR3 length is 14 residues. CDR3 DNA: TGTGCCAGCAGTTACGGCCGAGGGGGCTACGAGCAGTACTTC. Residues: CASSYGRGGYEQYF.

A remark on this clone: Other DNA sequences in this specimen translate into the identical CDR3. This sequence joins TRBV20-1 and TRBJ1-1, with D unclear. The V gene's germline CDR1 is DFQATT and CDR2 SNEGSKA (reference sequence). This CDR3 spans 11 amino acids. V lost 6 bases and J 0 bases, leaving 5 bases between the germline ends. CDR3 sequence reads: CSAPVNTEAFF. The DNA of the CDR3 is TGCAGTGCCCCAGTGAACACTGAAGCTTTCTTT.

The rearrangement joins TRBV6-5 to TRBJ1-2; D might be TRBD1 (6 bases). V lost 6 bases and J lost 4, with 9 bases in between. CDR1 is MNHEY, CDR2 SVGAGI, per germline. The CDR3 contains 12 residues. CDR3 nucleotides: TGTGCCAGCAGGGACAGCACCTATGGCTACACCTTC. Translation gives CASRDSTYGYTF.